This T cell receptor beta chain derives from a study of beta chain features in type 1 diabetes (dated by TCRdb to the late 2010s). Broadly, across the study: No differences in mean age, gender distribution, total cell number or subset yield were found between patients and healthy donors. Regulatory and stem cell-like memory subsets were obtained from only 8 patients and roughly 8 healthy donors, while naive and central memory subsets were obtained from all 30 or so donors. In the study, TCRB repertoires of sorted circulating CD4+ T cell subsets from recently diagnosed type 1 diabetes patients were compared with those of matched healthy donors. A total of 85 million to 140 million sorted cells were examined across all samples, and a strong correlation was observed between cell number per subset and RNA yield.

Overall results and qualifications from the work: Because cDNA rather than genomic DNA was sequenced, highly expressing activated cells could have been over-represented, although no difference in activation and CD3 levels was found between groups. Only small numbers of individuals were included in the HLA sub-analyses, which left unresolved whether HLA type had any influence on TCRB rearrangement. Naive, central memory and regulatory TCRB repertoires appeared more similar among patients than among healthy donors. A moderate but significant shortening of TCRB CDR3 length was observed in type 1 diabetes patients in all four CD4+ subsets. At VDJ recombination sites, type 1 diabetes patients had fewer insertions and more deleted nucleotides, which implies abnormalities in thymic rearrangement. Shorter templates might be favored by PCR, yet because patient and control samples were amplified and corrected together, any such skew would affect both groups equally.

As for this clone: No cognate antigen has been identified for it. Per-base qualities were not stored, and no clone one base away is much larger.

From each donor, a single peripheral blood sample of about 110 mL on average was drawn into heparinised tubes. Naive, central memory, regulatory and stem cell-like memory CD4+ T cells were sorted on a BD FACSAria II using a panel including CD45RO, CCR7, CD25, CD127, CD95 and CD27. Purity was above 98% for every sorted population. PBMCs were isolated immediately by Lymphoprep density gradient centrifugation and stained directly without culture. So that batch effects would be minimized, each experiment stained and sorted samples in pairs, pairing one healthy donor with one patient. The entire amount of isolated RNA was reverse transcribed using the High Capacity cDNA Reverse Transcription Kit, so the sequenced TCRB transcripts were expressed ones. Deep immunoSEQ sequencing was applied to naive, central memory and regulatory T cell samples, giving an average of roughly 3.5 million total reads per sample. Sorted cells were lysed in RLT buffer and RNA was extracted with DNase-treated RNeasy Micro or Mini kits, depending on cell number. To prevent cross-contamination, each cell subset was processed individually, whereas patient and healthy donor samples were processed jointly. TCRB sequences were amplified from cDNA with the immunoSEQ multiplex PCR, producing 87-bp fragments spanning the CDR3 region. Sequencing of the amplicons was done on the Illumina HiSeq platform. The study's processing was this. Synthetic template baselines were used to correct PCR bias computationally, reads within Hamming distance 2 were collapsed together, and singletons that could not be merged were discarded. Reads were aligned against IMGT so that V, D and J genes, CDR3 length and insertions or deletions at six rearrangement sites could be assigned. Clonotype counts were normalized to sorted cell number within each subset before computing true diversity and Gini coefficients with the tcR R package. The overlap coefficient, calculated on TCRB nucleotide sequences, was used to quantify repertoire sharing. As a proxy for the pre-selection repertoire, out-of-frame TCRB sequences from naive cells were analyzed. Held by TCRdb, this immuneACCESS table contains in-frame sequences only and omits some clones. Under half of the omission traces to an unresolved V gene where checked; the cause of the rest is unknown. The V and J calls and clone size are taken from that table; D and trimming were inferred from the DNA. This sample comprises hundreds of thousands of clones, 13% of them detected only once. The ten largest clones add up to approximately 0.021% of the sample.

Spanning cysteine to phenylalanine, the CDR3 consists of 17 amino acids. Only CDR3 DNA is held: 51 bases, read in frame from base 1. From V the trimming removes 0 bases and from J it removes 3 bases, while the gene matches leave 9 bases of the junction unaccounted for. In the germline V gene, CDR1 corresponds to SGHDT and CDR2 to YYEEEE. Sequencing was performed on naive CD4+ T cells from blood. The cell subset or site label on this specimen signifies: true naive CD4+ T cells. The origin of this receptor is a man aged 18 to 30 with type 1 diabetes. The chain was built from TRBV5-6 and TRBJ2-3; TRBD1 agrees with 8 junctional bases. The CDR3 reads CASSLVPQGALTDTQYF. At the DNA level, the sequence is TGTGCCAGCAGCTTGGTCCCCCAGGGGGCATTAACAGATACGCAGTATTTT.